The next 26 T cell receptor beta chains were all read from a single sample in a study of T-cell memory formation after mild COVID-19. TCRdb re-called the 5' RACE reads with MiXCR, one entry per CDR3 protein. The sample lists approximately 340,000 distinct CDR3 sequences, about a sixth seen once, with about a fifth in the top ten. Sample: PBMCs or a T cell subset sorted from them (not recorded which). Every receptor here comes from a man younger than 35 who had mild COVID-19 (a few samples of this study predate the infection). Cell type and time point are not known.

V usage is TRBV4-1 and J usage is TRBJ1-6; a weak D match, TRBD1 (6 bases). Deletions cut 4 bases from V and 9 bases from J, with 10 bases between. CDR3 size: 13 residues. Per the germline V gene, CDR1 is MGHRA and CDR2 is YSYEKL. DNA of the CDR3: TGCGCCAGCAGCCTACGGACAGTTTCACCCCTCCACTTT. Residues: CASSLRTVSPLHF.

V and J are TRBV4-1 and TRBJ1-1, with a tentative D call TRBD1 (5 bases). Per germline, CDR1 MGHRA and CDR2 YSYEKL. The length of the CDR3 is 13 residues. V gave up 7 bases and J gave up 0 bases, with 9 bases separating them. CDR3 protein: CASIAGLNTEAFF. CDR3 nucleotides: TGCGCCAGCATCGCGGGGCTGAACACTGAAGCTTTCTTT.

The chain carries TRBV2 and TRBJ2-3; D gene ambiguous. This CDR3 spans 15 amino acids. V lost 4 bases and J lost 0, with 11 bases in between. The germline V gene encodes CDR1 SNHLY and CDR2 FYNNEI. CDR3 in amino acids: CASSALPKSTDTQYF. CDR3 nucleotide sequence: TGTGCCAGCAGTGCATTACCGAAGAGCACAGATACGCAGTATTTT.

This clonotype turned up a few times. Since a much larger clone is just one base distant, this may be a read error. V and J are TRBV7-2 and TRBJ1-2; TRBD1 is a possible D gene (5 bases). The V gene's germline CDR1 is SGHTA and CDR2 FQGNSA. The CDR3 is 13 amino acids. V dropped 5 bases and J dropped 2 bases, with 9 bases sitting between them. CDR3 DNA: TGTGCCAGCAGCACGGACAAGAACTATGGCTACACCTTC. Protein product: CASSTDKNYGYTF.

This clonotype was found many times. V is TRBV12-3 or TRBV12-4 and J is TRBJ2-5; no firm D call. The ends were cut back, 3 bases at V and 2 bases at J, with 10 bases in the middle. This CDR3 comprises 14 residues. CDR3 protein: CASSFIGRQETQYF. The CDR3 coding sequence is TGTGCCAGCAGTTTTATAGGCCGTCAAGAGACCCAGTACTTC.

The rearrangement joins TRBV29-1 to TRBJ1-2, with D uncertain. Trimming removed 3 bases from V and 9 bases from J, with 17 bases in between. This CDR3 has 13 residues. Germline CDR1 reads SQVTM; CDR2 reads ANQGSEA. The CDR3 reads CSVDPGFRGSYTF. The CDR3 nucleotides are TGCAGCGTTGATCCGGGATTTCGTGGGAGCTACACCTTC.

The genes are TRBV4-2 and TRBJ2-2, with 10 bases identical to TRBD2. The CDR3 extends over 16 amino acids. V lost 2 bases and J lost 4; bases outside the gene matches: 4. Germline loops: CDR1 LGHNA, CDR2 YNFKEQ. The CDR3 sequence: CASSQPAGGRTGELFF. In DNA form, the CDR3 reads TGTGCCAGCAGCCAACCAGCGGGGGGGCGCACCGGGGAGCTGTTTTTT.

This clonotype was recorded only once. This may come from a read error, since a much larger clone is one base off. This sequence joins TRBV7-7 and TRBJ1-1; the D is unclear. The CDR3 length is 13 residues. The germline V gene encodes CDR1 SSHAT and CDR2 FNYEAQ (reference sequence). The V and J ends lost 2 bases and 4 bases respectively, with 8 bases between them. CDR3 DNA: TGTGCCAGCAGCTTAAGGGAGGGCACTGAAGCTTTCTTT. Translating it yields CASSLREGTEAFF. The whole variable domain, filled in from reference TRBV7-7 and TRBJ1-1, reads GAGVSQSPRYKVTKRGQDVTLRCDPISSHATLYWYQQALGQGPEFLTYFNYEAQPDKSGLPSDRFSAERPEGSISTLTIQRTEQRDSAMYRCASSLREGTEAFFGQGTRLTVV.

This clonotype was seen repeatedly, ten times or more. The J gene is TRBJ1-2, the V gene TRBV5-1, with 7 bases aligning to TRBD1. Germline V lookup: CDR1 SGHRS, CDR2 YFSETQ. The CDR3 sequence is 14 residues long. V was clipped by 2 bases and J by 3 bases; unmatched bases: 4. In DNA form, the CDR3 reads TGCGCCAGCAGCTTCACAGGGGTCGACTATGGCTACACCTTC. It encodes CASSFTGVDYGYTF.

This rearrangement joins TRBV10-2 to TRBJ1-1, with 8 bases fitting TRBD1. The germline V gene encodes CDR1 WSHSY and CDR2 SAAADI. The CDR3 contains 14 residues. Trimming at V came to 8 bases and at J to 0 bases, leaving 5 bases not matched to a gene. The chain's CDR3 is CASGQGYMNTEAFF. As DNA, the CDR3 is TGCGCCAGCGGACAGGGATACATGAACACTGAAGCTTTCTTT.

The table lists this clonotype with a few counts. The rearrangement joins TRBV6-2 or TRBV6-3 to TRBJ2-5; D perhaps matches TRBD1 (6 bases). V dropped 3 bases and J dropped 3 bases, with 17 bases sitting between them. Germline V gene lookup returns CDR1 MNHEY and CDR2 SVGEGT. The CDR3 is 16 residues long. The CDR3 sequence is CASSYRPGADKETQYF. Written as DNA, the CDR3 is TGTGCCAGCAGTTATCGACCAGGGGCAGATAAAGAGACCCAGTACTTC.

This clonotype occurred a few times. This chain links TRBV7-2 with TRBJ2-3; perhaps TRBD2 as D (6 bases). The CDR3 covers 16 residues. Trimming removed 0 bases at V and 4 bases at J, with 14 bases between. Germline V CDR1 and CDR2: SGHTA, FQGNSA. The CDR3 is CASSLAMAGSSDTQYF. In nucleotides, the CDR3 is TGTGCCAGCAGCTTAGCGATGGCGGGGTCGTCAGATACGCAGTATTTT.

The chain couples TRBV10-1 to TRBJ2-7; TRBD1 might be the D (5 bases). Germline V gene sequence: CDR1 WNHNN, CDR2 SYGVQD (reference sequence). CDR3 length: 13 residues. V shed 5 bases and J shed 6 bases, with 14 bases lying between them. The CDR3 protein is CASSPGAGFEQYF. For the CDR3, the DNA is TGCGCCAGCAGTCCTGGGGCAGGGTTCGAGCAGTACTTC.

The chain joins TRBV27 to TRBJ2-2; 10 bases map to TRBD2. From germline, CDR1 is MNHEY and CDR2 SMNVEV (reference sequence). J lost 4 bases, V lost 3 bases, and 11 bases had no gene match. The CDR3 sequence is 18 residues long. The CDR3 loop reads CASSLSSGGASSTGELFF. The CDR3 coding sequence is TGTGCCAGCAGTTTGTCCAGCGGGGGGGCCTCGAGCACCGGGGAGCTGTTTTTT.

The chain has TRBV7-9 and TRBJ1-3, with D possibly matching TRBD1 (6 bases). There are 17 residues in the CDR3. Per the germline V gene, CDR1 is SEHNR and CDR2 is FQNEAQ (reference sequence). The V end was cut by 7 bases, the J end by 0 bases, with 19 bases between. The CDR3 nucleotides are TGTGCCAGCAACTCGGGAGGGGGTCAGCACTCTGGAAACACCATATATTTT. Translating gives CASNSGGGQHSGNTIYF.

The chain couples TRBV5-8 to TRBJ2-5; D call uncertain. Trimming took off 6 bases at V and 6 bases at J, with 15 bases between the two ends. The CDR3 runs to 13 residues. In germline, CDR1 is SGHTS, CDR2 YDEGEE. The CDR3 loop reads CASNADTKKTQYF. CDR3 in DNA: TGTGCCAGCAATGCAGATACCAAGAAGACCCAGTACTTC.

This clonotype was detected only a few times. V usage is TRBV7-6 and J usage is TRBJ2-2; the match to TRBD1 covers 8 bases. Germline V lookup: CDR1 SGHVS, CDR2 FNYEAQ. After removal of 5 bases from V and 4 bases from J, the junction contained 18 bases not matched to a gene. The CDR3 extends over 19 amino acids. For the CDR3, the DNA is TGTGCCAGCAGCCGCCCGCGATTAACCGACAGGGGTGGCACCGGGGAGCTGTTTTTT. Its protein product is CASSRPRLTDRGGTGELFF.

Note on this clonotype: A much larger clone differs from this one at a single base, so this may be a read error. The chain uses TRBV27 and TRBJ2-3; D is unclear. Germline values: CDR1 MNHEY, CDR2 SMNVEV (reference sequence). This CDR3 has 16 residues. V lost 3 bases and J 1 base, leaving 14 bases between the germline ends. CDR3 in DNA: TGTGCCAGCAGTTTTCTCGGCCGCACCGGCACAGATACGCAGTATTTT. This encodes CASSFLGRTGTDTQYF.

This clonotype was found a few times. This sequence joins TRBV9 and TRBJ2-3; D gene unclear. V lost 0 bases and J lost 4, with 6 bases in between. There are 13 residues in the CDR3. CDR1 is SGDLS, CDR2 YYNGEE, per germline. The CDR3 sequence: CASSVGVADTQYF. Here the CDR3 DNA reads TGTGCCAGCAGCGTAGGGGTTGCAGATACGCAGTATTTT.

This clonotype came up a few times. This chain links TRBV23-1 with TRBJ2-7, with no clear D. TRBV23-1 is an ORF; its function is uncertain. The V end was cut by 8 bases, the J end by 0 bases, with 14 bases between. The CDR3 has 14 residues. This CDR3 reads CASLPRPSSYEQYF. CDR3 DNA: TGCGCCAGCTTACCCCGGCCTAGCTCCTACGAGCAGTACTTC.

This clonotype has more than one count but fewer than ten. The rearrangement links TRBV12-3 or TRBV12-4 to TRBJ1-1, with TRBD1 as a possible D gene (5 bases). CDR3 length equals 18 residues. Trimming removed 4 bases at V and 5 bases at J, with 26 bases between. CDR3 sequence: CASSSHARGRAGGTEAFF. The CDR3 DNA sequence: TGTGCCAGCAGTTCCCACGCGCGGGGCCGCGCGGGAGGGACTGAAGCTTTCTTT.

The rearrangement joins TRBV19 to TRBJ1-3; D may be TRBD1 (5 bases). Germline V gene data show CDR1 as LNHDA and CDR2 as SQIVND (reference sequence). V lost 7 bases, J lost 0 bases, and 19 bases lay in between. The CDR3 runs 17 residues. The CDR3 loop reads CASTLLPSRASGNTIYF. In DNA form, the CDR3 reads TGTGCCAGTACCCTTCTACCGTCCAGGGCCTCTGGAAACACCATATATTTT.

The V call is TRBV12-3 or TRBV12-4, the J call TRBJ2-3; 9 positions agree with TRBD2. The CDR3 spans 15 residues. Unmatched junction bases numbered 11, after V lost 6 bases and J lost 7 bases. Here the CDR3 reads CASRKSGGNSYTQYF. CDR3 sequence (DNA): TGTGCCAGCAGAAAGAGCGGGGGGAACTCATATACGCAGTATTTT.

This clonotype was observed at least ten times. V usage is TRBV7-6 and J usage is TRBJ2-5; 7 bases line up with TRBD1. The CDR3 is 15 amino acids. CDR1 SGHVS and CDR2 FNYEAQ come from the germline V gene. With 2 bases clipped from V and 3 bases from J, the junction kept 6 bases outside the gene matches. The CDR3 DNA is TGTGCCAGCAGCTTAATCGGGACAGACAAAGAGACCCAGTACTTC. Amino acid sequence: CASSLIGTDKETQYF.

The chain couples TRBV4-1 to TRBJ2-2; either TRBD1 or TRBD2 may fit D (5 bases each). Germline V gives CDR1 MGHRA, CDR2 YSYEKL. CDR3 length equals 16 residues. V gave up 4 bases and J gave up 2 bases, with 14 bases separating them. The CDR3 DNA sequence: TGCGCCAGCAGCCCTCAAGGGACCGAAAACACCGGGGAGCTGTTTTTT. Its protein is CASSPQGTENTGELFF.

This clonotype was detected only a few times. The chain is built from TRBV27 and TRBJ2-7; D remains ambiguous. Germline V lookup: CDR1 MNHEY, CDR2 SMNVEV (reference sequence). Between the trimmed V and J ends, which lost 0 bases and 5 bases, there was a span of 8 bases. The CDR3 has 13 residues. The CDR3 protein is CASSLSASDEQYF. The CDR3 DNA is TGTGCCAGCAGTTTATCGGCAAGTGACGAGCAGTACTTC.